The rows below give T cell receptor beta chains drawn from one sample of a study of regulatory T cells in long-lasting Graves disease. TCRdb fed the multiplex PCR reads into MiXCR, producing one record per CDR3 protein. This table has 200,000 to 250,000 distinct CDR3 sequences, about a sixth appearing once. The sample was peripheral blood mononuclear cells (PBMCs), taken at new diagnosis, from a patient treated with antithyroid drugs. The receptor set was obtained from a female donor with Graves disease. Both conserved end residues are trimmed from each CDR3. Each record gives: CDR3 protein, V gene, clone size, J gene. Size is omitted from some rows. Given values are once, few, many or a class for expanded clones.

cdr3_aa: ATSEPGVRDNEQF; v_call: TRBV24-1; clone_size: few; j_call: .
cdr3_aa: SARYLRGTGDHSGRSYNEQF; v_call: TRBV20-1; clone_size: many; j_call: TRBJ2-1
cdr3_aa: ARGLRDNEQF; v_call: TRBV7-9; clone_size: many; j_call: TRBJ2-1
cdr3_aa: SARGAAGPPQETQY; v_call: TRBV20-1; clone_size: few; j_call: TRBJ2-5
cdr3_aa: ACVTGTSFEGTQY; v_call: TRBV30; clone_size: many; j_call: TRBJ2-5
cdr3_aa: ASRETGVIPYEQY; v_call: TRBV27; clone_size: many; j_call: TRBJ2-7
cdr3_aa: ASKKDSGTYEQY; v_call: TRBV2; clone_size: many; j_call: TRBJ2-7
cdr3_aa: ASRTGGDTGELF; v_call: TRBV6-2/TRBV6-3; clone_size: many; j_call: TRBJ2-2
cdr3_aa: ASRTGAEQY; v_call: TRBV6-1; clone_size: many; j_call: TRBJ2-7
cdr3_aa: AAPPRRYGYT; v_call: TRBV19; clone_size: .; j_call: TRBJ1-2
cdr3_aa: SARLGINNQPQH; v_call: TRBV20-1; clone_size: .; j_call: TRBJ1-5
cdr3_aa: ASSLGTSGSSGQY; v_call: TRBV14; clone_size: many; j_call: TRBJ2-7
cdr3_aa: ACYQLGGMSTEAF; v_call: TRBV27; clone_size: .; j_call: TRBJ1-1
cdr3_aa: SAPSGQGGYEQY; v_call: TRBV20-1; clone_size: many; j_call: TRBJ2-7
cdr3_aa: ASRIDRGGGYT; v_call: TRBV27; clone_size: many; j_call: TRBJ1-2
cdr3_aa: ASSSRGHNEQF; v_call: TRBV25-1; clone_size: .; j_call: TRBJ2-1
cdr3_aa: ASSDVGETQY; v_call: TRBV2; clone_size: many; j_call: TRBJ2-5
cdr3_aa: ASSPGTSFPDTQY; v_call: TRBV5-1; clone_size: .; j_call: TRBJ2-3
cdr3_aa: ASSLITTSPLH; v_call: TRBV19; clone_size: few; j_call: TRBJ1-6
cdr3_aa: ASLTENGYT; v_call: TRBV6-2/TRBV6-3; clone_size: many; j_call: TRBJ1-2
cdr3_aa: SARGVRDTEAF; v_call: TRBV20-1; clone_size: many; j_call: TRBJ1-1
cdr3_aa: ASSPAAGELF; v_call: TRBV12-3/TRBV12-4; clone_size: many; j_call: TRBJ2-2
cdr3_aa: ASSESTVYGYT; v_call: TRBV25-1; clone_size: .; j_call: TRBJ1-2
cdr3_aa: ASSEQGGAGNQPQH; v_call: TRBV6-1; clone_size: few; j_call: TRBJ1-5
cdr3_aa: ASSSSGRYSYEQY; v_call: TRBV7-9; clone_size: many; j_call: TRBJ2-7
cdr3_aa: ASSNPGQIYNEQF; v_call: TRBV27; clone_size: many; j_call: TRBJ2-1
cdr3_aa: ASRLREGTQY; v_call: TRBV2; clone_size: .; j_call: TRBJ2-5
cdr3_aa: ASSLVSSGSYEQY; v_call: TRBV7-2; clone_size: many; j_call: TRBJ2-7
cdr3_aa: SVRQRDSEKLF; v_call: TRBV20-1; clone_size: many; j_call: TRBJ1-4
cdr3_aa: ASAKGQGAYEQY; v_call: TRBV11-2; clone_size: .; j_call: TRBJ2-7
cdr3_aa: ASWDFDYEQF; v_call: TRBV6-4; clone_size: .; j_call: TRBJ2-1
cdr3_aa: ASSYPMGYGYT; v_call: TRBV6-9; clone_size: many; j_call: TRBJ1-2
cdr3_aa: AISESETSGSWDTQY; v_call: TRBV10-3; clone_size: .; j_call: TRBJ2-3
cdr3_aa: ASSFETETLGYGYT; v_call: TRBV7-9; clone_size: .; j_call: TRBJ1-2
cdr3_aa: ATSRDLGLAASYEQY; v_call: TRBV15; clone_size: few; j_call: TRBJ2-7
cdr3_aa: ASSLTINQPQH; v_call: TRBV7-6; clone_size: many; j_call: TRBJ1-5
cdr3_aa: ASRPSGSGTDTQY; v_call: TRBV10-2; clone_size: many; j_call: TRBJ2-3
cdr3_aa: ASSEIRGGAADEQF; v_call: TRBV10-2; clone_size: .; j_call: TRBJ2-1
cdr3_aa: ASSSAGRNYGYT; v_call: TRBV12-3/TRBV12-4; clone_size: many; j_call: TRBJ1-2
cdr3_aa: ASSHPLGTRGLGAGELF; v_call: TRBV9; clone_size: many; j_call: TRBJ2-2
cdr3_aa: ASRTRTGWVEQF; v_call: TRBV28; clone_size: .; j_call: TRBJ2-1
cdr3_aa: ASSESGDTDTQY; v_call: TRBV25-1; clone_size: many; j_call: TRBJ2-3
cdr3_aa: SARPFLIAGEPGELF; v_call: TRBV20-1; clone_size: many; j_call: TRBJ2-2
cdr3_aa: ASSTNTEAF; v_call: TRBV28; clone_size: many; j_call: TRBJ1-1
cdr3_aa: ASSDSLRATNEKLF; v_call: TRBV6-1; clone_size: many; j_call: TRBJ1-4
cdr3_aa: ASSRGREADTQY; v_call: TRBV6-1; clone_size: many; j_call: TRBJ2-3
cdr3_aa: ASSRVGDTNEKLF; v_call: TRBV18; clone_size: many; j_call: TRBJ1-4
cdr3_aa: ASSSSRVQGTEAF; v_call: TRBV18; clone_size: many; j_call: TRBJ1-1
cdr3_aa: ASSSTRARDGTSYEQY; v_call: TRBV12-3/TRBV12-4; clone_size: .; j_call: TRBJ2-7
cdr3_aa: ASSEAGTGPSHF; v_call: TRBV6-2/TRBV6-3; clone_size: .; j_call: TRBJ2-3
cdr3_aa: ASSLLGSYNSPLH; v_call: TRBV12-3/TRBV12-4; clone_size: .; j_call: TRBJ1-6
cdr3_aa: ASSEDLHNEQF; v_call: TRBV10-2; clone_size: many; j_call: TRBJ2-1
cdr3_aa: ASRTGEDTEAF; v_call: TRBV2; clone_size: many; j_call: TRBJ1-1
cdr3_aa: ASSFYRINYGYT; v_call: TRBV7-8; clone_size: many; j_call: TRBJ1-2
cdr3_aa: ASSEAPYEQY; v_call: TRBV2; clone_size: many; j_call: TRBJ2-7
cdr3_aa: SARVGGTSTDTQY; v_call: TRBV20-1; clone_size: few; j_call: TRBJ2-3
cdr3_aa: ASSLAGGRVVEQF; v_call: TRBV7-2; clone_size: many; j_call: TRBJ2-1
cdr3_aa: ASSDSRSPSAF; v_call: TRBV11-3; clone_size: many; j_call: TRBJ1-1
cdr3_aa: ATVDWHDTDTQY; v_call: TRBV27; clone_size: many; j_call: TRBJ2-3
cdr3_aa: AWSVLPGVLNTEAF; v_call: TRBV30; clone_size: many; j_call: TRBJ1-1